This is a list of T cell receptor beta chains from one sample in a study of cytomegalovirus exposure and HLA in healthy donors. Sequencing used immunoSEQ multiplex PCR; TCRdb keeps in-frame clones, though not all of them. The sample carries about 83,000 clones, 81% recorded once. Sequenced sample: PBMCs. These receptors were collected from a woman in her 30s in good health and CMV-seronegative. Each CDR3 is given with its conserved first and last residue. The order of the fields is J gene, clone size, D gene, V gene, CDR3 DNA, CDR3 protein. The D gene is left open where the match is weak. Clone size is not always given. Where it is, it says once, few, many or a class for expanded clones.

>TRBJ2-7|once|-|TRBV2
TGTGCCAGCACCCGGGGGGCAGGGTGGCAGTACTTC
CASTRGAGWQYF
>TRBJ2-6|few|TRBD1|TRBV7-2
TGTGCCAGCAGTTCTCGACAGGGGGGAAGCTCTGGGGCCAACGTCCTGACTTTC
CASSSRQGGSSGANVLTF
>TRBJ1-6|-|TRBD1|TRBV7-9
TGTGCCAGCAGTCCCCCCGGGACAGGGTACTCACCCCTCCACTTT
CASSPPGTGYSPLHF
>TRBJ1-2|-|-|TRBV30
TGTGCCTGGAGTGTGCAGGCTTCCTATGGCTACACCTTC
CAWSVQASYGYTF
>TRBJ2-7|-|-|TRBV6-5
TGTGCCACCTTGACAGGTTCCTACGAGCAGTACTTC
CATLTGSYEQYF
>TRBJ1-1|-|TRBD1|TRBV6-1
TGTGCCAGCAGTGATTACAGGGGGCCCGGGGCAGTGGCTGAAGCTTTCTTT
CASSDYRGPGAVAEAFF
>TRBJ2-1|-|-|TRBV10-3
TGTACCATCAGTGAGCCGCTGGGCAGAAATTCCTACAATGAGCAGTTCTTC
CTISEPLGRNSYNEQFF
>TRBJ2-7|-|TRBD1|TRBV19
TGTGCCAGTGGGTGGGGACAGGGTATCGACGAGCAGTACTTC
CASGWGQGIDEQYF
>TRBJ1-1|-|-|TRBV28
TGTGCCAGCAGCTCGGACACTGAAGCTTTCTTT
CASSSDTEAFF
>TRBJ1-6|few|TRBD1|TRBV25-1
TGTGCCAGCAGTGGTCTGACAGGGGCTAATTCACCCCTCCACTTT
CASSGLTGANSPLHF
>TRBJ1-1|-|TRBD1|TRBV15
TGTGCCACCAGCAGAGGTGCAGGGGGGAACACTGAAGCTTTCTTT
CATSRGAGGNTEAFF
>TRBJ2-5|-|-|TRBV29-1
TGCAGCGTTTCTAGGGGTGAGACCCAGTACTTC
CSVSRGETQYF
>TRBJ2-7|-|-|TRBV6-4
TGTGCCAGCAAATCTCCGGTCTACGAGCAGTACTTC
CASKSPVYEQYF
>TRBJ1-1|-|-|TRBV5-1
TGCGCCAGCAGCCGAATCCCGGGAGGGGCTGATACTGAAGCTTTCTTT
CASSRIPGGADTEAFF
>TRBJ1-1|-|-|TRBV9
TGTGCCAGCAGCGCTCCCCAGGGGAGGGACGCGAACACCGACATGAACACTGAAGCTTTCTTT
CASSAPQGRDANTDMNTEAFF
>TRBJ1-2|-|TRBD1|TRBV15
TGTGCCACCAGCAGAGGACAGGGAGGATATGGCTACACCTTC
CATSRGQGGYGYTF
>TRBJ2-5|-|-|TRBV7-2
TGTGCCAGCAGCTTCGAGCGGGAGACCCAGTACTTC
CASSFERETQYF
>TRBJ2-3|-|TRBD1|TRBV6-1
TGTGCCAGCAGGGAACAGGGGGCAATCGGCACAGATACGCAGTATTTT
CASREQGAIGTDTQYF
>TRBJ1-1|few|-|TRBV6-5
TGTGCCAGCAGTTACGGCTATAGGGGGACTGAAGCTTTCTTT
CASSYGYRGTEAFF
>TRBJ2-7|-|-|TRBV12-1
TGTGCCAGCAGGCCCCCAGGAGGTCGGTACGAGCAGTACTTC
CASRPPGGRYEQYF
>TRBJ2-7|few|TRBD1|TRBV5-5
TGTGCCAGCAGCCAGAGTCCGGGACAGGGGTCCTACGAGCAGTACTTC
CASSQSPGQGSYEQYF
>TRBJ2-3|-|TRBD2|TRBV5-4
TGTGCCAGCAGCTTGGGGGCTAGCGGAGCTAGCACAGATACGCAGTATTTT
CASSLGASGASTDTQYF
>TRBJ2-1|-|TRBD2|TRBV5-6
TGTGCCAGCAGCTTGGTGAGTAGCGGGTTCTACAATGAGCAGTTCTTC
CASSLVSSGFYNEQFF
>TRBJ2-1|-|-|TRBV20-1
TGCAGTATCCCGGGTGTCAATGAGCAGTTCTTC
CSIPGVNEQFF
>TRBJ2-7|-|-|TRBV11-2
TGTGCCAGCAGCTTAGACCCGGGGGAAGCCTACGAGCAGTACTTC
CASSLDPGEAYEQYF
>TRBJ2-1|-|-|TRBV19
TGTGCCAGTAGTATAGGGACTACCGAAGAGCAGTTCTTC
CASSIGTTEEQFF
>TRBJ2-4|-|-|TRBV5-1
TGCGCCAGCAGCTTGGAAGGGGGGGAAATTCAGTACTTC
CASSLEGGEIQYF
>TRBJ2-1|few|-|TRBV5-1
TGCGCCAGCAGCTTGTTAGGGGTAGACATCAATGAGCAGTTCTTC
CASSLLGVDINEQFF
>TRBJ2-5|few|TRBD1|TRBV5-1
TGCGCCAGCAGCGTCGGACAGGGGAGACAAGAGACCCAGTACTTC
CASSVGQGRQETQYF
>TRBJ2-1|-|TRBD2|TRBV5-1
TGCGCCAGCAGCTTGGGGCGGGAGGGCCTGTATGAGCAGTTCTTC
CASSLGREGLYEQFF
>TRBJ1-6|-|-|TRBV10-1
TGCGCCAGCAGTGAGGGCAGGGTTAATTCACCCCTCCACTTT
CASSEGRVNSPLHF
>TRBJ2-2|-|TRBD1|TRBV15
TGTGCCACCAGCAGAGATCGGACAGGGAACACCGGGGAGCTGTTTTTT
CATSRDRTGNTGELFF
>TRBJ2-2|-|-|TRBV7-9
TGTTCCAGCAGCCAGACCCAGGGCACGAACACCGGGGAGCTGTTTTTT
CSSSQTQGTNTGELFF
>TRBJ1-1|-|TRBD1|TRBV2
TGTGCCAGTGCATATCAGGGGGCGAACACTGAAGCTTTCTTT
CASAYQGANTEAFF
>TRBJ2-7|-|-|TRBV9
TGTGCCAGCAGCGCCCAATCGGGGGGCGGCGACGAGCAGTACTTC
CASSAQSGGGDEQYF
>TRBJ1-3|-|-|TRBV15
TGTGCCACCAGCAGAGGGATGGGCGCCGGCTCTGGAAACACCATATATTTT
CATSRGMGAGSGNTIYF
>TRBJ2-7|-|-|TRBV7-9
TGTGCCAGCAGCCTAATAAGGGGATACGAGCAGTACTTC
CASSLIRGYEQYF
>TRBJ2-1|-|TRBD1|TRBV20-1
TGCAGTGCTAGTAGGACAGGTGAGCAGTTCTTC
CSASRTGEQFF
>TRBJ1-1|-|-|TRBV28
TGTGCCAGCAGTTCCCCACAGGGTTATACTGAAGCTTTCTTT
CASSSPQGYTEAFF
>TRBJ1-3|-|-|TRBV7-2
TGTGCCAGCAGCTTAATCCCAGGGAGGACCATATATTTT
CASSLIPGRTIYF
>TRBJ1-1|-|TRBD1|TRBV14
TGTGCCAGCAGCCAGAGGACAGGGAGAAACACTGAAGCTTTCTTT
CASSQRTGRNTEAFF
>TRBJ2-1|-|TRBD2|TRBV7-9
TGTGCCAGCAGCTTAGCGGGACTAGCGGGGACTCCGACCCTCTTC
CASSLAGLAGTPTLF
>TRBJ1-4|once|-|TRBV5-1
TGCGCCAGCAGCCCAGAAGACAGTTTGGAAGAAAAACTGTTTTTT
CASSPEDSLEEKLFF
>TRBJ2-7|-|TRBD1|TRBV29-1
TGCAGCGTTGGGGTGGACAGGGCCGGTGGGCAGTACTTC
CSVGVDRAGGQYF
>TRBJ1-3|once|TRBD1|TRBV28
TGTGCCAGCAGTTTTTGGGGACAGGGGCGCTCTGGAAACACCATATATTTT
CASSFWGQGRSGNTIYF
>TRBJ1-2|-|TRBD1|TRBV6-5
TGTGCCGTGGGGGACAGACACTATGGCTACACCTTC
CAVGDRHYGYTF